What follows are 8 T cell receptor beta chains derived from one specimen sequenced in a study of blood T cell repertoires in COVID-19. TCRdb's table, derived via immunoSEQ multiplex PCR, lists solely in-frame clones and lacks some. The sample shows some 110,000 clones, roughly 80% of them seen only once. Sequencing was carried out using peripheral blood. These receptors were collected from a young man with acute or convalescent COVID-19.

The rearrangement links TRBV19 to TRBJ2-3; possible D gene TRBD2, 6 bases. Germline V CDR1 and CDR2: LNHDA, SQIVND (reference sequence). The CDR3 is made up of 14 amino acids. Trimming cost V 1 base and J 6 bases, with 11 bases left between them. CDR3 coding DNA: TGTGCCAGTAGTATAGCCAGGGAGGTGGATACGCAGTATTTT. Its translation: CASSIAREVDTQYF.

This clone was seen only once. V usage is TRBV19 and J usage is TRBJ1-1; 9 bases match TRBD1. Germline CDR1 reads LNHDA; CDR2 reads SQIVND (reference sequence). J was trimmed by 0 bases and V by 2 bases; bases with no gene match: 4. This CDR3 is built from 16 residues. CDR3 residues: CASSILWTGVNTEAFF. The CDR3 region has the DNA TGTGCCAGTAGTATATTGTGGACAGGGGTGAACACTGAAGCTTTCTTT.

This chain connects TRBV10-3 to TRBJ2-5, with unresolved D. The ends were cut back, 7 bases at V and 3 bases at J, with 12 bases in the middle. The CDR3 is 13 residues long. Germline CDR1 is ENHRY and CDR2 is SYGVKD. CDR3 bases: TGTGCCATCAAATCCGCTTCAGAAGAGACCCAGTACTTC. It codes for CAIKSASEETQYF.

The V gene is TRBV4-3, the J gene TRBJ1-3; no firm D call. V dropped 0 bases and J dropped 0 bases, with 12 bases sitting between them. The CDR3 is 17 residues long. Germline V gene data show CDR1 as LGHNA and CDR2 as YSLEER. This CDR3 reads CASSQEAAASSGNTIYF. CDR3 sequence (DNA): TGCGCCAGCAGCCAAGAAGCGGCAGCTAGCTCTGGAAACACCATATATTTT.

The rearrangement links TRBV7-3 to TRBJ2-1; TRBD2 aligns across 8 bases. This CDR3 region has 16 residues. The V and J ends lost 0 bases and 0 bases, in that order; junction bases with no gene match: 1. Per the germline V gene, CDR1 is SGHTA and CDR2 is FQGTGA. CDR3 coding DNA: TGTGCCAGCAGCTTAACGGGACTAGTCTCCTACAATGAGCAGTTCTTC. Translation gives CASSLTGLVSYNEQFF.

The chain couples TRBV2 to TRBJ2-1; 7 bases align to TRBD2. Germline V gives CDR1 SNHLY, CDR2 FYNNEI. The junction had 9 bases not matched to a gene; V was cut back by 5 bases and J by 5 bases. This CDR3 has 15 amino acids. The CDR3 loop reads CASSSGLNLHNEQFF. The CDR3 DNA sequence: TGTGCCAGCAGTTCGGGACTAAACCTCCACAATGAGCAGTTCTTC.

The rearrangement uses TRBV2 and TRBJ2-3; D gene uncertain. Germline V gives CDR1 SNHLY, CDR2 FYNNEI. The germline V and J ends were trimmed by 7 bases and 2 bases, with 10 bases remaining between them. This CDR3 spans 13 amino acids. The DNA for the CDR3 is TGTGCCAGCACCGGGTTCCTCACAGATACGCAGTATTTT. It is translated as CASTGFLTDTQYF.

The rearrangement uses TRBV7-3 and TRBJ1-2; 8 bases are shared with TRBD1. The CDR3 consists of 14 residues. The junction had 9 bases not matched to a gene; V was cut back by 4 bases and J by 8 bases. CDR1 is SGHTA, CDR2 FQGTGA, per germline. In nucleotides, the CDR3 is TGTGCCAGCAGCTCCCTTCAGGGGGCTGGAGGCTACACCTTC. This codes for CASSSLQGAGGYTF.